This T cell receptor (beta chain) appears in the sequencing data of a study of control samples from healthy donors and cancer patients. Sequencing was performed with immunoSEQ multiplex PCR; in TCRdb, only in-frame clones are kept and a portion is missing. The sample records roughly 92,000 clones, around 87% being singletons. The CDR3 covers 20 residues. From germline, CDR1 is MNHEY and CDR2 SVGEGT. With V trimmed by 2 bases and J by 8 bases, 23 bases remained unmatched. Sequences were obtained from blood. This chain links TRBV6-2 or TRBV6-3 with TRBJ1-2; 10 bases align to TRBD1. The TCR originated in a woman between 50 and 59 years old in good health. In DNA, the CDR3 is TGTGCCAGCAGTTACCACAGGTATTCAATTGTTGACAGGGGGCAAGAAGGCTACACCTTC. It specifies CASSYHRYSIVDRGQEGYTF.